This TCR beta chain was sequenced in a study of cytomegalovirus exposure and HLA in healthy donors. Study context: Within an early data release were roughly 90 million unique TCRs drawn from HLA-typed donors.

The J segment lost 3 bases and the V segment lost 3 bases, leaving 7 bases of the junction unmatched. This CDR3 has 17 residues. Germline CDR1 and CDR2: MGHDK and SYGVNS. Turning to this clone: Antigen specificity is unknown.

Primers for the PCR totalled 60 Vbeta and 13 Jbeta. TCRdb's copy holds only in-frame clones and misses some; the assay was immunoSEQ multiplex PCR. The sample includes 250,000 to 350,000 clones, approximately 90% of them seen just once. Study-wide results and limits: Certain indistinguishable V segments, among them TRBV6-2 and TRBV6-3, were excluded.

The receptor was derived from a man in his forties in good health and CMV-seropositive. The chain couples TRBV25-1 to TRBJ2-1, with 11 positions matching TRBD2. Sample: PBMCs. The CDR3 DNA follows: TGTGCCAGCAGTGATCCGACTAGCGGGATAGTCTACAATGAGCAGTTCTTC. Amino acids: CASSDPTSGIVYNEQFF.